This T cell receptor beta chain was obtained from a study of regulatory T cells in long-lasting Graves disease. In building TCR beta libraries, iRepertoire HTBI primers were used together with Arm-PCR of CDR3 regions. Via MiXCR, TCRdb re-called the multiplex PCR reads, giving one row per CDR3 protein. The table lists approximately 480,000 distinct CDR3 sequences, 15% to 20% of them singletons. Trimming removed 4 bases at V and 3 bases at J, with 16 bases between. The CDR3 has 17 amino acids. Germline-derived CDR1 and CDR2 are MRHNA and SNTAGT. Specified time point: newly diagnosed GD, antithyroid drugs for less than 3 months. With RNA extracted from PBMCs as input, the TCR library was made. This clonotype has a handful of counts. These data were also reused for a study on T cells in Graves' hyperthyroidism and ophthalmopathy. Turning to that study: Graves' hyperthyroidism qualified as stable when ophthalmopathy did not progress within 18 months. Exclusion followed for patients with uncontrolled infection, other autoimmune disease, pregnancy or lactation.

The V gene is TRBV6-4, the J gene TRBJ2-6; weak D call: TRBD1 (6 bases). The TCR comes from a man aged 40-55 years with Graves disease. The material was peripheral blood mononuclear cells (PBMCs), obtained at new diagnosis, from a patient treated with antithyroid drugs. CDR3 region: CASSASPRGFGANVLTF. CDR3 DNA sequence: TGTGCCAGCAGTGCTTCTCCCAGGGGTTTTGGGGCCAACGTCCTGACTTTC.